This entry features one T cell receptor (beta chain) sequence. This was a survey-level run. Assay used: immunoSEQ multiplex PCR; TCRdb lists only in-frame clones, some missing. The sample has approximately 5,000 clones; 80% to 90% are singletons. This sample stems from a study of pediatric ulcerative colitis. This TCR was recovered from a boy aged 10-17 years with mild ulcerative colitis. Material: blood.

CDR3: CSVEQGNNEKLFF. The CDR3 nucleotides read TGCAGCGTTGAACAAGGAAATAATGAAAAACTGTTTTTT. This chain uses TRBV29-1 with TRBJ1-4; unclear D gene. Germline V gene data show CDR1 as SQVTM and CDR2 as ANQGSEA. The CDR3 is made up of 13 amino acids. The V gene lost 2 bases and the J gene lost 4 bases, with 8 bases spanning the gap.